The T cell receptor beta chain described here comes from a study of T cells in Graves' hyperthyroidism and ophthalmopathy. Findings and caveats of the study: Ophthalmopathy, which appeared later, was predicted by the model a median around 6.5 months before onset.

The V and J ends lost 3 bases and 3 bases respectively, with 18 bases between them. The germline gives CDR1 GTSNPN, CDR2 SVGIG (reference sequence). The CDR3 has 16 residues. Amplified TCR beta CDR3 regions came from RNA transcripts. TCR CDR3 regions were first amplified by RT-PCR with HTBI primers. TCRdb fed the multiplex PCR reads into MiXCR, producing one record per CDR3 protein. Counted here are a few hundred thousand distinct CDR3 sequences, less than 20% occurring once; the ten biggest clones make up approximately 7%. This clonotype was counted ten times or more. The antigen remains undetermined.

The sample comprised blood. The sequence came from a woman in her twenties or thirties with Graves' hyperthyroidism. V gene TRBV30 combines with J gene TRBJ1-5; D perhaps matches TRBD1 (5 bases). CDR3 protein: CAWSRSEGLPNQPQHF. As DNA, the CDR3 is TGTGCCTGGAGCCGAAGTGAGGGGTTACCCAATCAGCCCCAGCATTTT.